This paragraph covers one T cell receptor (beta chain) sequence. This CDR3 comprises 17 residues. Trimming cost V 0 bases and J 2 bases, with 13 bases left between them. Germline assignment: CDR1 LNHDA and CDR2 SQIVND (reference sequence). The sample belongs to a study of blood T cell repertoires in COVID-19. Assay used: immunoSEQ multiplex PCR; TCRdb lists only in-frame clones, some missing. The sample shows about 270,000 clones, about 76% of them seen only once. This clonotype was sampled from a woman in her sixties with active or convalescent COVID-19. The genes are TRBV19 and TRBJ2-2; perhaps TRBD1 as D (6 bases). Material for sequencing was peripheral blood. Here the CDR3 reads CASSIDIRGGNTGELFF. In DNA form, the CDR3 reads TGTGCCAGTAGTATAGATATACGAGGGGGAAACACCGGGGAGCTGTTTTTT.